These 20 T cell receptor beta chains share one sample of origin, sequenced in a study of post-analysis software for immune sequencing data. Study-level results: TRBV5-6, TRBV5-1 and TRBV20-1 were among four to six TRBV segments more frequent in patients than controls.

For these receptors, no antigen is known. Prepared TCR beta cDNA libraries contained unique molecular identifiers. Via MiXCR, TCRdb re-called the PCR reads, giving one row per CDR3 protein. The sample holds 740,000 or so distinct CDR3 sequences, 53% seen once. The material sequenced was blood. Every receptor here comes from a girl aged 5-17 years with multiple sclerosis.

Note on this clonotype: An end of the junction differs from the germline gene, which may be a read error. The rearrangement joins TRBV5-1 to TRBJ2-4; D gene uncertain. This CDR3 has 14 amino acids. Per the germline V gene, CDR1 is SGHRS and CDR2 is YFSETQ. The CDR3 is CASSLGRAINIQYF. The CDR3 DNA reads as TGTGCCAGCAGCTTGGGTAGGGCCATAAACATTCAGTACTTC.

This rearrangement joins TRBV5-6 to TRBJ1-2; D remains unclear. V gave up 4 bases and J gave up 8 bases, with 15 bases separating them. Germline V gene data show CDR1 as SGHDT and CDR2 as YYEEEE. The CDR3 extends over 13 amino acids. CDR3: CASSPQPSGGYTF. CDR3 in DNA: TGTGCCAGCAGCCCACAGCCATCGGGAGGCTACACCTTC.

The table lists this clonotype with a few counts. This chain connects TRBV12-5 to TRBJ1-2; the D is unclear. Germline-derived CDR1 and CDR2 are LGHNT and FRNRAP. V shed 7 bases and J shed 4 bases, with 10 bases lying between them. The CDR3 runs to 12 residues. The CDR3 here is CASVEGTYGYTF. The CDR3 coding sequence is TGTGCTAGTGTCGAAGGTACCTATGGCTACACCTTC.

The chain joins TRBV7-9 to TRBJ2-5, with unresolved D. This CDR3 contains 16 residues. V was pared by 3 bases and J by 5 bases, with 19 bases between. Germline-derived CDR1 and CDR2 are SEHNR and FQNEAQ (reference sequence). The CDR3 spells CASSFYLTEREETQYF. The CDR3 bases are TGTGCCAGCAGCTTCTACTTAACGGAGAGAGAGGAGACCCAGTACTTC.

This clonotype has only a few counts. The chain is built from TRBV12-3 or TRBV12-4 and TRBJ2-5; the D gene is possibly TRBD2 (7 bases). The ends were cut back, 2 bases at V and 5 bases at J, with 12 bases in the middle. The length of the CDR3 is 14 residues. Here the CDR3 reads CASSLRGAVETQYF. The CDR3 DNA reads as TGTGCCAGCAGTTTACGGGGGGCCGTCGAGACCCAGTACTTC.

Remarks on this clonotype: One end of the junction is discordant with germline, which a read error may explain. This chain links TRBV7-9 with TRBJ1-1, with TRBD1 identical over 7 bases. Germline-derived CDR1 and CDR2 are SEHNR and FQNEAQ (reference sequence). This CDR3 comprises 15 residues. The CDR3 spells CASSPTMPRGTEAFF. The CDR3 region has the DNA TGTGCCAGCAGCCCAACCATGCCCAGGGGGACTGAAGCCTTCTTT.

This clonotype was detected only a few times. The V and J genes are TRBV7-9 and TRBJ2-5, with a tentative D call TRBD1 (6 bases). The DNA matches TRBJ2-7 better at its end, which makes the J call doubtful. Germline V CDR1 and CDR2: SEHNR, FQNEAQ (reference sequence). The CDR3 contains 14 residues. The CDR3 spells CASSRTQGNGEQYF. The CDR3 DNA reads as TGTGCCAGCAGCCGTACTCAGGGGAACGGCGAGCAGTACTTC.

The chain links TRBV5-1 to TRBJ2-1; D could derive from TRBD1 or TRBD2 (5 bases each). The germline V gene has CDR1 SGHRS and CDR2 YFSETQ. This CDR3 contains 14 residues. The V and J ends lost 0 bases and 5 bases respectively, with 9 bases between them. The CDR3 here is CASSLETADNEQFF. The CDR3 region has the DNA TGCGCCAGCAGCTTGGAGACAGCGGACAATGAGCAGTTCTTC.

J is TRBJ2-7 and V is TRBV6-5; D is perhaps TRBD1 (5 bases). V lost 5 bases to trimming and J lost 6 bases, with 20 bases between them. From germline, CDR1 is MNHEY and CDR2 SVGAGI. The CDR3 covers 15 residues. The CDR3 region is CASSKGLTPGSEQYF. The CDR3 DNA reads TGTGCCAGCAGTAAGGGGCTGACGCCGGGTAGCGAGCAGTACTTC.

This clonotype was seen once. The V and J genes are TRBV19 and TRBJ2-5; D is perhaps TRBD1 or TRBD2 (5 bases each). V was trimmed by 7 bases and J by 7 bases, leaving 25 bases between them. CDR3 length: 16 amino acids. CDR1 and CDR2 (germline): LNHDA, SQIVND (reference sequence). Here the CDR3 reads CASIGRTGTQDATQYF. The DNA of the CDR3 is TGTGCCAGTATTGGCCGCACCGGGACCCAGGATGCGACCCAGTACTTC.

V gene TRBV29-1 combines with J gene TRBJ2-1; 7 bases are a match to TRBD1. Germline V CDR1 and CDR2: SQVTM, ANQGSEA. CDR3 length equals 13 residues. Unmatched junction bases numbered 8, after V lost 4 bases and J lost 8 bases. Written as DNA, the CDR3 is TGCAGCGTTGTGACAGGGTCGCGTTATGAGCAGTTCTTC. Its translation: CSVVTGSRYEQFF.

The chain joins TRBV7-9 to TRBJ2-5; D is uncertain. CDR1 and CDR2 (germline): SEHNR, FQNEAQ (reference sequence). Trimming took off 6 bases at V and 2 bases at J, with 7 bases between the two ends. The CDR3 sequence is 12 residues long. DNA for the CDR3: TGTGCCAGCAGATCAGAACAAGAGACCCAGTACTTC. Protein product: CASRSEQETQYF.

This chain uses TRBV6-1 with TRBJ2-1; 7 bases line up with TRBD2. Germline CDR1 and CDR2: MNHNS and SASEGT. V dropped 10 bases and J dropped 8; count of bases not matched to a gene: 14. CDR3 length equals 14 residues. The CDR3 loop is CATSYSGTHDEQFF. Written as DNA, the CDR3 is TGTGCCACCTCCTACAGCGGGACCCACGATGAGCAGTTCTTC.

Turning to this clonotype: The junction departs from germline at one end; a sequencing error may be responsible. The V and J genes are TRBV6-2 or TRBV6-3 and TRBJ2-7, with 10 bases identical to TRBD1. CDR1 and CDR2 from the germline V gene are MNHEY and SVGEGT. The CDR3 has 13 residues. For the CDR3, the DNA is TGTGTCAGCAGACGGACAGGGGGCTACGAGCAGTACTTC. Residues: CVSRRTGGYEQYF.

CDR3 DNA sequence: TGCGCCAGCAGCAAGTACCAAGAGACCCAGTACTTC. Its translation is CASSKYQETQYF. The chain combines TRBV5-1 with TRBJ2-5; D not resolved. The CDR3 has 12 residues. CDR1 is SGHRS, CDR2 YFSETQ, per germline. V was cut by 4 bases and J by 0 bases, with 4 bases left in between.

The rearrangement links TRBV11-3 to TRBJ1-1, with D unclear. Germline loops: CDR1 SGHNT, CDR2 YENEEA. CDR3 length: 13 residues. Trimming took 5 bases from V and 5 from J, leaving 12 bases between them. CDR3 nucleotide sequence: TGTGCCAGCAGCAAAGGCGGTGTAACTGAAGCTTTCTTT. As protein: CASSKGGVTEAFF. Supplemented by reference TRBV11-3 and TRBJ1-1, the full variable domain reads EAGVVQSPRYKIIEKKQPVAFWCNPISGHNTLYWYLQNLGQGPELLIRYENEEAVDDSQLPKDRFSAERLKGVDSTLKIQPAELGDSAVYLCASSKGGVTEAFFGQGTRLTVV.

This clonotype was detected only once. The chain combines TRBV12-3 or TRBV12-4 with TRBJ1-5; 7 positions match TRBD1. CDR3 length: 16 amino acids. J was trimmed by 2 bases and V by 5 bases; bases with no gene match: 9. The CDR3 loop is CASSADRVGGNQPQHF. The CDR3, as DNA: TGTGCCAGCAGTGCCGACAGGGTAGGGGGCAATCAGCCCCAGCATTTT.

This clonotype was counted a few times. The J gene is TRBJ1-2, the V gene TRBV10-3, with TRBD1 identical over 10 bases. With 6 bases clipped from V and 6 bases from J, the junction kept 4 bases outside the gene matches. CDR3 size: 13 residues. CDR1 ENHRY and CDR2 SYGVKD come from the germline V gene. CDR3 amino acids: CAISKGQGNGYTF. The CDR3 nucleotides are TGTGCCATCAGCAAGGGACAGGGGAATGGCTACACCTTC.

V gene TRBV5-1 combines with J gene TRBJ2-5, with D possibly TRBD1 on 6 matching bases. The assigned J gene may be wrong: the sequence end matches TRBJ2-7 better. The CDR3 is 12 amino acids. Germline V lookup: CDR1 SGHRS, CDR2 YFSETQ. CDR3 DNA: TGCGCCAGCAGCATCGGACAGACCGAGCAGTACTTC. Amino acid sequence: CASSIGQTEQYF.

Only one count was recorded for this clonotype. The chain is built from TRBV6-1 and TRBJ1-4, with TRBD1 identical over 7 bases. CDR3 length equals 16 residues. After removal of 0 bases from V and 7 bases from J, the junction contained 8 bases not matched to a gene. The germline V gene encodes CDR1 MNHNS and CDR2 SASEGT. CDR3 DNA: TGTGCCAGCAGTGAAGCGGTCCGTGCAGGGGGTGAAAAACTGTTTTTT. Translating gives CASSEAVRAGGEKLFF.